The present T cell receptor beta chain was sequenced within a study of shared clonotypes between healthy human individuals. CDR1 LNHDA and CDR2 SQIVND come from the germline V gene (reference sequence). Unmatched junction bases numbered 9, after V lost 7 bases and J lost 6 bases. The CDR3 is 14 amino acids. Tens of thousands of T cell genomes, or around 300 ng DNA, went into unsorted PBMC replicate PCRs. Unsorted PBMC DNA underwent sequencing on ten immunoSEQ deep assay plates. Sequencing was performed with immunoSEQ multiplex PCR; in TCRdb, only in-frame clones are kept and a portion is missing. The data contain fewer than 600,000 clones, about 80% of them seen just once; the ten biggest clones take up about 12%. Donors, healthy HIV-negative adults, lacked recent acute infections or vaccinations. This clone was seen a handful of times.

This clonotype was sampled from a woman in her thirties or forties in good health. Some clones in this sample may be carry-over from other donors' samples. Sequencing was done on a sample of PBMCs. The J gene is TRBJ1-5, the V gene TRBV19; TRBD1 aligns across 7 bases. In DNA, the CDR3 is TGTGCCAGTAATAACGACAGGGTATTTCAGCCCCAGCATTTT. It encodes CASNNDRVFQPQHF.